This T cell receptor beta chain was identified in a study of shared clonotypes between healthy human individuals. Tens of thousands of T cell genomes, or around 200 ng DNA, went into the sorted-subset replicate PCRs. Libraries were prepared by immunoSEQ multiplex PCR; TCRdb keeps only in-frame clonotypes and omits some of them. Of some 2,100,000 clones detected, 90% to 96% appear once; the ten largest clones hold roughly 0.13%. Looked up from germline, CDR1 is ENHRY and CDR2 is SYGVKD. The CDR3 totals 13 residues. The germline V and J ends were trimmed by 6 bases and 0 bases, with 6 bases remaining between them. All donors were healthy HIV-negative adults lacking recent acute infections or vaccinations. Every contributor of samples was a Caucasian grown-up residing in Nashville, Tennessee. CD45RA-negative memory and CD45RA+ naive subsets were split from the CD4+ cells.

The specimen sequenced was naive CD4+ T cells sorted from blood. Subset in this sample: CD45RA+ positively selected. This sequence joins TRBV10-3 and TRBJ2-1, with D unresolved. This clonotype was obtained from a man aged 18 to 29 in good health. The CDR3 bases are TGTGCCATCAGCGTAAGCTCCTACAATGAGCAGTTCTTC. Protein product: CAISVSSYNEQFF.